These T cell receptor beta chains were read from a single sample in a study of OX40 agonist ivuxolimab in advanced cancers. Assay used: immunoSEQ multiplex PCR; TCRdb lists only in-frame clones, some missing. The table includes 42,000 or so clones, about 79% detected once. The source was CD4+ or CD8+ T cells sorted from blood, collected in a trial of the OX40 agonist ivuxolimab. The receptors here all came from an adult with an advanced solid tumor such as melanoma, head and neck, liver or kidney cancer. Both conserved end residues are part of each CDR3. Fields, in order: J gene, D gene, clone size, V gene, CDR3 DNA, CDR3 protein. D genes are given only for firm matches. Not all rows give a size; the values are once, few, many and, for expanded clones, a class.

J: TRBJ1-2; D: NA; size: few; V: TRBV5-1; DNA: TGCGCCAGCAGCTCTTCTTCCCTACAGGGCGGCGGCTACACCTTC; CDR3: CASSSSSLQGGGYTF
J: TRBJ1-1; D: NA; size: NA; V: TRBV5-4; DNA: TGTGCCAGCAGCTTGTTGGGGGGCTTGAGTACTGAAGCTTTCTTT; CDR3: CASSLLGGLSTEAFF
J: TRBJ2-3; D: TRBD2; size: NA; V: TRBV9; DNA: TGTGCCAGCAGCTCGACTAGCGGGAGCACAGATACGCAGTATTTT; CDR3: CASSSTSGSTDTQYF
J: TRBJ1-2; D: NA; size: NA; V: TRBV11-2; DNA: TGTGCCAGCAGCCCGGGGAGGAGGGCTAACTATGGCTACACCTTC; CDR3: CASSPGRRANYGYTF
J: TRBJ1-2; D: TRBD1; size: NA; V: TRBV29-1; DNA: TGCAGCGTCGGACAGGGGTTAGACTATGGCTACACCTTC; CDR3: CSVGQGLDYGYTF
J: TRBJ2-4; D: NA; size: NA; V: TRBV2; DNA: TGTGCCAGCAGTGAAGCGGGAGGGGGGAAAAACATTCAGTACTTC; CDR3: CASSEAGGGKNIQYF
J: TRBJ2-2; D: NA; size: once; V: TRBV29-1; DNA: TGCAGCGTTGAGGTAGCCACGCCCTTTTACACCGGGGAGCTGTTTTTT; CDR3: CSVEVATPFYTGELFF
J: TRBJ2-4; D: NA; size: NA; V: TRBV7-2; DNA: TGTGCCAGCAGCAAGCTCCCCGCCCAAGCCCTAAACATTCAGTACTTC; CDR3: CASSKLPAQALNIQYF
J: TRBJ2-3; D: NA; size: NA; V: TRBV7-9; DNA: TGTGCCAGCAGCCATGACAGGAAAACTAGCACAGATACGCAGTATTTT; CDR3: CASSHDRKTSTDTQYF
J: TRBJ2-1; D: NA; size: NA; V: TRBV5-8; DNA: TGTGCCAGCAGCCCCGCTCTCAGGGGCAGCTACAATGAGCAGTTCTTC; CDR3: CASSPALRGSYNEQFF
J: TRBJ1-2; D: NA; size: NA; V: TRBV25-1; DNA: TGTGCCAGCAGTGATGGGGGCGCAAACTATGGCTACACCTTC; CDR3: CASSDGGANYGYTF
J: TRBJ2-6; D: NA; size: NA; V: TRBV2; DNA: TGTGCCAGCAGTACACAGGGTTGGGCCAACGTCCTGACTTTC; CDR3: CASSTQGWANVLTF
J: TRBJ2-1; D: TRBD2; size: few; V: TRBV7-2; DNA: TGTGCCAGCAGCTTAGTCGCGGCTAGCGGGGAGAGCTCCTACAATGAGCAGTTCTTC; CDR3: CASSLVAASGESSYNEQFF
J: TRBJ1-2; D: NA; size: NA; V: TRBV4-3; DNA: TGCGCCAGAGGAGGAAACTATGGCTACACCTTC; CDR3: CARGGNYGYTF
J: TRBJ1-2; D: NA; size: NA; V: TRBV4-1; DNA: TGCGCCAGCAGCCAGCTGACAGGATCCTCTGGCTACACCTTC; CDR3: CASSQLTGSSGYTF
J: TRBJ2-5; D: TRBD2; size: NA; V: TRBV7-2; DNA: TGTGCCAGCAGCTTAGGGGCGGGACTAGCGGGAGTAGAGACCCAGTACTTC; CDR3: CASSLGAGLAGVETQYF
J: TRBJ2-4; D: NA; size: NA; V: TRBV19; DNA: TGTGCCAGTAGTATAGGAACAGGAGAAATAGCCAAAAACATTCAGTACTTC; CDR3: CASSIGTGEIAKNIQYF
J: TRBJ1-5; D: TRBD1; size: NA; V: TRBV9; DNA: TGTGCCAGCAGCAGACAGGGGGGTCAGCCCCAGCATTTT; CDR3: CASSRQGGQPQHF
J: TRBJ2-5; D: NA; size: NA; V: TRBV5-1; DNA: TGCGCCAGCAGCTTGTATTGGGACTCTCAAGAGACCCAGTACTTC; CDR3: CASSLYWDSQETQYF
J: TRBJ1-1; D: NA; size: NA; V: TRBV7-2; DNA: TGTGCCAGCAGCTTAGCTGGACATGTAGCTTTCTTT; CDR3: CASSLAGHVAFF
J: TRBJ1-2; D: NA; size: once; V: TRBV7-2; DNA: TGTGCCAGCAGCCCCCCCCAGGGGCCCTATGGCTACACCTTC; CDR3: CASSPPQGPYGYTF
J: TRBJ1-1; D: NA; size: NA; V: TRBV18; DNA: TGTGCCAGCTCAGATAGGAACACTGAAGCTTTCTTT; CDR3: CASSDRNTEAFF
J: TRBJ1-2; D: TRBD1; size: NA; V: TRBV28; DNA: TGTGCCAGCAGTTTCCCCCAATCTGGCAGGGGGGGCTATGGCTACACCTTC; CDR3: CASSFPQSGRGGYGYTF
J: TRBJ2-7; D: TRBD2; size: NA; V: TRBV5-1; DNA: TGCGCCAGCAGCCCGGGACTATTCTACGAGCAGTACTTC; CDR3: CASSPGLFYEQYF
J: TRBJ1-5; D: TRBD1; size: NA; V: TRBV19; DNA: TGTGCCAGTAGTGTGGACAGGAGCAATCAGCCCCAGCATTTT; CDR3: CASSVDRSNQPQHF
J: TRBJ1-4; D: NA; size: NA; V: TRBV16; DNA: TGTGCCAGCAGCTTGAGGGCGGGGCGGATCGAAGAACTGTTTTTT; CDR3: CASSLRAGRIEELFF
J: TRBJ2-7; D: NA; size: NA; V: TRBV7-2; DNA: TGTGCCAGCAGCTTACAACAGTTTAGCTACGAGCAGTACTTC; CDR3: CASSLQQFSYEQYF
J: TRBJ2-1; D: NA; size: NA; V: TRBV10-3; DNA: TGTGCCATCACCCCCGGGGAAGGGGCCTACAATGAGCAGTTCTTC; CDR3: CAITPGEGAYNEQFF
J: TRBJ2-5; D: NA; size: NA; V: TRBV7-9; DNA: TGTGCCAGCAGCTTCGGCAACCAAGAGACCCAGTACTTC; CDR3: CASSFGNQETQYF
J: TRBJ2-4; D: TRBD1; size: once; V: TRBV5-4; DNA: TGTGCCAGCAGCTTTACAGGGGTCAAAAACATTCAGTACTTC; CDR3: CASSFTGVKNIQYF
J: TRBJ1-6; D: TRBD1; size: NA; V: TRBV23-1; DNA: TGCGCCAGCAGTCCACCGGGACAGGGTAATTCACCCCTCCACTTT; CDR3: CASSPPGQGNSPLHF
J: TRBJ1-5; D: NA; size: NA; V: TRBV6-1; DNA: TGTGCCAGCAGCCCGACAGAGAATCAGCCCCAGCATTTT; CDR3: CASSPTENQPQHF
J: TRBJ1-5; D: NA; size: NA; V: TRBV10-1; DNA: TGCGCCAGCAGTTTAGCCCGGGACAATTATCAGCCCCAGCATTTT; CDR3: CASSLARDNYQPQHF
J: TRBJ1-2; D: NA; size: NA; V: TRBV7-6; DNA: TGTGCCAGCAGCTTAGCCAGTGAGGGTACTAACTATGGCTACACCTTC; CDR3: CASSLASEGTNYGYTF
J: TRBJ2-2; D: NA; size: NA; V: TRBV21-1; DNA: TGTGCCAGCATCTGGGACAAGTACACCGGGGAGCTGTTTTTT; CDR3: CASIWDKYTGELFF
J: TRBJ2-1; D: NA; size: NA; V: TRBV6-5; DNA: TGTGCCAGCAGCGGACAGGGAGGGGGAAATGAGCAGTTCTTC; CDR3: CASSGQGGGNEQFF
J: TRBJ1-1; D: NA; size: once; V: TRBV27; DNA: TGTGCCAGCGGTTTTGGCACTGAAGCTTTCTTT; CDR3: CASGFGTEAFF
J: TRBJ2-7; D: TRBD2; size: NA; V: TRBV4-1; DNA: TGCGCCAGCAGCTTACGGACTAGCGGGGGGCCCCGCGAGCAGTACTTC; CDR3: CASSLRTSGGPREQYF
J: TRBJ1-1; D: NA; size: NA; V: TRBV2; DNA: TGTGCCAGCAGTGGGGGGAGAATTGGGGGCACTGAAGCTTTCTTT; CDR3: CASSGGRIGGTEAFF
J: TRBJ2-3; D: TRBD2; size: NA; V: TRBV9; DNA: TGTGCCAGCAGCGTCCATACTAGCGCAGATACGCAGTATTTT; CDR3: CASSVHTSADTQYF
J: TRBJ1-1; D: NA; size: few; V: TRBV7-3; DNA: TGTGCCAGCAGCTTGGGCAGCACTGAAGCTTTCTTT; CDR3: CASSLGSTEAFF
J: TRBJ2-5; D: NA; size: NA; V: TRBV11-1; DNA: TGTGCCAGCAGCCTCGCAGGGGCGTCAGAGACCCAGTACTTC; CDR3: CASSLAGASETQYF
J: TRBJ1-2; D: NA; size: NA; V: TRBV10-3; DNA: TGTGCCATCAGTGAGTCTACAGGGAGGTTCTATGGCTACACCTTC; CDR3: CAISESTGRFYGYTF
J: TRBJ2-3; D: NA; size: once; V: TRBV7-3; DNA: TGTGCCAGCAGCCTATTGGGCACAGATACGCAGTATTTT; CDR3: CASSLLGTDTQYF
J: TRBJ2-7; D: NA; size: once; V: TRBV7-9; DNA: TGTGCCAGCAGCTTAGGGCAGAACTACGAGCAGTACTTC; CDR3: CASSLGQNYEQYF
J: TRBJ1-1; D: NA; size: NA; V: TRBV27; DNA: TGTGCCAGCAGTCCTTATCAAATGAACACTGAAGCTTTCTTT; CDR3: CASSPYQMNTEAFF
J: TRBJ1-2; D: NA; size: once; V: TRBV7-9; DNA: TGTGCCAGCAGCTTAAAAACAGGGTCTTTTGGCTACACCTTC; CDR3: CASSLKTGSFGYTF
J: TRBJ2-7; D: NA; size: NA; V: TRBV27; DNA: TGTGCCAGCAGTTTTGGACGAGCCTACGAGCAGTACTTC; CDR3: CASSFGRAYEQYF
J: TRBJ2-3; D: NA; size: NA; V: TRBV21-1; DNA: TGTGTCGAAGATACGCAGTATTTT; CDR3: CVEDTQYF